This entry lists 19 T cell receptor beta chains sequenced from one sample in a study of sequential checkpoint blockade in melanoma. Stated treatment: randomized to nivolumab then ipilimumab (arm A) or the reverse (arm B). Sequenced by immunoSEQ multiplex PCR; TCRdb stores in-frame clones only, minus some. The sample contains 2,000 or so clones, 15% to 20% of which appear only once. Sample: tumor tissue (inferred from file names), taken from a patient given nivolumab and ipilimumab in sequence. The receptors originated from a human donor with melanoma.

J is TRBJ1-1 and V is TRBV29-1; D not resolved. CDR3 length: 12 residues. With 6 bases removed from V and 4 bases from J, the gap between germline ends came to 12 bases. From germline, CDR1 is SQVTM and CDR2 ANQGSEA. The CDR3 reads CSVLGFSTEAFF. The CDR3 coding sequence is TGCAGCGTACTCGGGTTTTCCACTGAAGCTTTCTTT.

The genes are TRBV5-1 and TRBJ1-6; weak D call: TRBD1 (6 bases). The CDR3 runs 16 residues. Trimming pared 4 bases from V and 2 bases from J, leaving 13 bases between. Germline V lookup: CDR1 SGHRS, CDR2 YFSETQ. The CDR3 region has the DNA TGCGCCAGCAGCGAGCTAGGGGGGACCTATAATTCACCCCTCCACTTT. This sequence encodes CASSELGGTYNSPLHF.

This clone has a count of ten or more. The chain has TRBV11-3 and TRBJ2-2, with 7 positions matching TRBD1. After removal of 3 bases from V and 4 bases from J, the junction contained 5 bases not matched to a gene. The CDR3 covers 15 residues. CDR1 is SGHNT, CDR2 YENEEA, per germline. The CDR3 nucleotides read TGTGCCAGCAGCTTGGTTTCAGGGGGCACCGGGGAGCTGTTTTTT. As protein: CASSLVSGGTGELFF.

The chain has TRBV6-8 and TRBJ1-5; the match to TRBD1 covers 7 bases. This CDR3 spans 15 amino acids. Germline V gene lookup returns CDR1 MNHGY and CDR2 SAAAGT. V gave up 4 bases and J gave up 3 bases; unmatched junction bases: 6. The CDR3 region is CASSSQGVDNQPQHF. CDR3 DNA: TGTGCCAGCAGTTCCCAGGGGGTAGACAATCAGCCCCAGCATTTT.

The chain has TRBV6-8 and TRBJ2-7, with D possibly TRBD1 on 6 matching bases. The germline CDR1 and CDR2 sequences are MNHGY and SAAAGT. V gave up 6 bases and J gave up 3 bases, with 18 bases separating them. The CDR3 runs to 15 residues. CDR3 region: CASSRSLTGNYEQYF. CDR3 bases: TGTGCCAGCAGCCGAAGCCTTACAGGGAACTACGAGCAGTACTTC.

The sample holds many counts of this clone. This chain links TRBV11-3 with TRBJ1-1; D is undetermined. Germline CDR1 and CDR2: SGHNT and YENEEA. The CDR3 has 14 residues. The V gene lost 2 bases and the J gene lost 2 bases, with 9 bases spanning the gap. CDR3 bases: TGTGCCAGCAGCTTAACAGCTGGCAACACTGAAGCTTTCTTT. Encoded protein: CASSLTAGNTEAFF.

V usage is TRBV5-1 and J usage is TRBJ2-5, with 9 bases matching TRBD2. Germline CDR1 and CDR2: SGHRS and YFSETQ. This CDR3 is 16 amino acids long. J was trimmed by 2 bases and V by 0 bases; bases with no gene match: 5. CDR3 protein: CASSLAPSGDQETQYF. In DNA, the CDR3 is TGCGCCAGCAGCTTGGCACCTAGCGGGGATCAAGAGACCCAGTACTTC.

This clone was found a few times. The chain is built from TRBV9 and TRBJ2-2; 8 bases align to TRBD1. The V gene's germline CDR1 is SGDLS and CDR2 YYNGEE. This CDR3 has 15 residues. The ends lost 5 bases at V and 5 bases at J; junction bases unmatched: 8. Here the CDR3 DNA reads TGTGCCAGCAGTTGGACAGGGCAAGGGACCGGGGAGCTGTTTTTT. Its protein is CASSWTGQGTGELFF.

V is TRBV12-2 and J is TRBJ2-1; the DNA was not compared with TRBD2, the D call given in the table. TRBV12-2 is a recognized pseudogene. CDR3 length: 16 residues. The CDR3 region has the DNA TGTGCAAGTCGCTCGAAAGTAACTAGCGGGGCGTTAGAGCAGTTCTTC. Encoded protein: CASRSKVTSGALEQFF.

The chain carries TRBV5-1 and TRBJ2-5; D call uncertain. CDR1 is SGHRS and CDR2 is YFSETQ in the germline V gene. Trimming cost V 0 bases and J 2 bases, with 11 bases left between them. The CDR3 is 15 residues long. CDR3 in DNA: TGCGCCAGCAGCTTGGCCTTGGAATTTCAAGAGACCCAGTACTTC. Its protein is CASSLALEFQETQYF.

This clone was counted only a few times. The gene calls are TRBV29-1 and TRBJ2-2; the D gene is possibly TRBD2 (5 bases). This CDR3 is built from 13 residues. V was trimmed by 6 bases and J by 6 bases, leaving 14 bases between them. The germline V gene encodes CDR1 SQVTM and CDR2 ANQGSEA. The CDR3 loop is CSVREGMAGELFF. CDR3 coding DNA: TGCAGCGTCCGCGAGGGAATGGCCGGGGAGCTGTTTTTT.

This chain uses TRBV5-1 with TRBJ2-3, with 8 bases identical to TRBD2. V trimming: 0 bases; J trimming: 3 bases; junction bases outside the gene matches: 9. CDR3 length: 17 amino acids. CDR1 and CDR2 from the germline V gene are SGHRS and YFSETQ. The CDR3 loop reads CASSLGPRRGDTDTQYF. CDR3 DNA: TGCGCCAGCAGCTTGGGCCCTCGGCGGGGGGATACAGATACGCAGTATTTT.

The chain combines TRBV29-1 with TRBJ2-6; D is ambiguous. The CDR3 runs to 13 residues. CDR1 and CDR2 from the germline V gene are SQVTM and ANQGSEA. The ends were cut back, 6 bases at V and 4 bases at J, with 10 bases in the middle. The CDR3 DNA reads TGCAGCGTGCATACTACGGGGGCCAACGTCCTGACTTTC. Its translation is CSVHTTGANVLTF.

This clone was seen a handful of times. V usage is TRBV11-3 and J usage is TRBJ2-7; 11 bases align to TRBD2. The germline CDR1 and CDR2 sequences are SGHNT and YENEEA. Unmatched junction bases numbered 13, after V lost 5 bases and J lost 1 base. The CDR3 extends over 18 amino acids. Here the CDR3 DNA reads TGTGCCAGCAGCCGCGGACTAGCGGGTTCCGCTCTATCCTACGAGCAGTACTTC. It specifies CASSRGLAGSALSYEQYF.

The chain's CDR3 is CASSMGQGGTQYF. CDR3 nucleotides: TGTGCCAGTAGTATGGGCCAGGGCGGGACCCAGTACTTC. The chain employs TRBV19 and TRBJ2-5, with D perhaps TRBD1 (5 bases). Looked up from germline, CDR1 is LNHDA and CDR2 is SQIVND (reference sequence). This CDR3 is built from 13 residues. Trimming removed 3 bases at V and 7 bases at J, with 12 bases between.

This clone was recorded only once. This rearrangement joins TRBV18 to TRBJ2-5; D is uncertain. Trimming took 0 bases from V and 5 from J, leaving 10 bases between them. Germline V gene data show CDR1 as KGHSH and CDR2 as LQKENI. The CDR3 is 14 residues long. The CDR3 sequence: CASSPPGLRETQYF. The DNA for the CDR3 is TGTGCCAGCTCACCACCAGGGCTACGCGAGACCCAGTACTTC. The variable domain in full, with the rest retrieved from reference TRBV18 and TRBJ2-5, is NAGVMQNPRHLVRRRGQEARLRCSPMKGHSHVYWYRQLPEEGLKFMVYLQKENIIDESGMPKERFSAEFPKEGPSILRIQQVVRGDSAAYFCASSPPGLRETQYFGPGTRLLVL.

This clone was picked up a small number of times. The chain carries TRBV6-8 and TRBJ2-7, with a weak D call TRBD2 (6 bases). This CDR3 comprises 17 residues. Germline CDR1 reads MNHGY; CDR2 reads SAAAGT. V lost 0 bases to trimming and J lost 2 bases, with 17 bases between them. In nucleotides, the CDR3 is TGTGCCAGCAGTTACTCTTTCTCTCACGGGAGACCCTACGAGCAGTACTTC. It specifies CASSYSFSHGRPYEQYF.

V and J are TRBV6-8 and TRBJ2-5, with 9 bases that match TRBD2. The junction had 4 bases not matched to a gene; V was cut back by 6 bases and J by 2 bases. Germline CDR1 reads MNHGY; CDR2 reads SAAAGT. The length of the CDR3 is 14 residues. The CDR3 loop is CASRILAGQETQYF. DNA of the CDR3: TGTGCCAGCAGAATACTAGCGGGTCAAGAGACCCAGTACTTC.

This clone was observed at least ten times. V usage is TRBV7-1 and J usage is TRBJ1-5, with a tentative D call TRBD1 (5 bases). TRBV7-1 counts as an open reading frame of uncertain function. V shed 5 bases and J shed 4 bases, with 9 bases lying between them. The CDR3 loop spans 13 amino acids. DNA of the CDR3: TGTGCCAGCAGCGGAGACAGTAATCAGCCCCAGCATTTT. Protein product: CASSGDSNQPQHF.